What follows are 13 T cell receptor beta chains derived from one specimen sequenced in a study of early T cells in non-severe SARS-CoV-2 infection. MiXCR, run by TCRdb on the 5' RACE reads, gives a single entry per CDR3 protein. Here the sample spans fewer than 85,000 distinct CDR3 sequences, around 17% being singletons. Material for sequencing was whole blood. These receptors were collected from an adult who was a healthcare worker with PCR-confirmed SARS-CoV-2 infection or an uninfected control (not recorded which).

J is TRBJ2-1 and V is TRBV3-1, with 9 positions matching TRBD2. The CDR3 runs to 17 residues. Germline trimming cut 6 bases from V and 2 bases from J; bases unmatched to any gene: 11. The V gene's germline CDR1 is LGHDT and CDR2 YNNKEL (reference sequence). CDR3 protein: CASSQSGLAGPYNEQFF. In DNA, the CDR3 is TGTGCCAGCAGTCAATCCGGGCTAGCGGGACCCTACAATGAGCAGTTCTTC.

The V gene is TRBV5-4, the J gene TRBJ1-6; D gene uncertain. Trimming stripped 4 bases from V and 9 bases from J, with 8 bases between. The CDR3 sequence is 12 residues long. CDR1 SGHNT and CDR2 YYREEE come from the germline V gene (reference sequence). The CDR3, as DNA: TGTGCCAGCAGCCCCACGGGTTCACCCCTCCACTTT. The encoded protein is CASSPTGSPLHF. Variable domain in full (rest from reference TRBV5-4 and TRBJ1-6): ETGVTQSPTHLIKTRGQQVTLRCSSQSGHNTVSWYQQALGQGPQFIFQYYREEENGRGNFPPRFSGLQFPNYSSELNVNALELDDSALYLCASSPTGSPLHFGNGTRLTVT.

This clonotype was observed a few times. The chain uses TRBV10-3 and TRBJ2-7; no definite D call. The V end was cut by 8 bases, the J end by 2 bases, with 19 bases between. Germline V gives CDR1 ENHRY, CDR2 SYGVKD. There are 15 residues in the CDR3. The CDR3 DNA sequence: TGTGCCATCGCCTTACCACTCGACGGAACCTACGAGCAGTACTTC. It translates to CAIALPLDGTYEQYF.

This clonotype was recorded a few times. The chain recombines TRBV6-5 with TRBJ2-7; 9 bases line up with TRBD1. CDR3 size: 19 residues. Germline V gene lookup returns CDR1 MNHEY and CDR2 SVGAGI. Trimming at V came to 0 bases and at J to 5 bases, leaving 17 bases not matched to a gene. The CDR3 is CASSYSTGGLGTGSHEQYF. The CDR3 coding sequence is TGTGCCAGCAGTTACTCGACAGGCGGGTTGGGGACAGGGTCCCACGAGCAGTACTTC.

This clonotype is classed as medium-sized. The chain couples TRBV20-1 to TRBJ2-6, with TRBD2 identical over 7 bases. This CDR3 has 17 residues. Losses at the gene ends were 2 bases for V and 0 bases for J; bases not matched to a gene: 7. Germline loops: CDR1 DFQATT, CDR2 SNEGSKA (reference sequence). The DNA of the CDR3 is TGCAGTGCTAGATCCGGGACTACGGGCTCTGGGGCCAACGTCCTGACTTTC. As protein: CSARSGTTGSGANVLTF.

This clonotype was counted a few times. The chain has TRBV29-1 and TRBJ1-2; D gene uncertain. CDR3 length equals 12 residues. Germline V gene data show CDR1 as SQVTM and CDR2 as ANQGSEA. With 4 bases removed from V and 5 bases from J, the gap between germline ends came to 11 bases. Here the CDR3 reads CSVGQNLYGYTF. The CDR3 nucleotides are TGCAGCGTTGGCCAGAACCTTTATGGCTACACCTTC.

The genes are TRBV7-3 and TRBJ2-5, with D perhaps TRBD2 (6 bases). The V end lost 5 bases, the J end lost 2 bases, and 21 bases lay between the germline ends. The CDR3 totals 17 residues. Germline lookup yields CDR1 SGHTA and CDR2 FQGTGA. CDR3 bases: TGTGCCAGCAGCCCGACCTCCGGGGGAGGAGGGCAAGAGACCCAGTACTTC. The encoded protein is CASSPTSGGGGQETQYF. Full variable domain (remainder filled in from reference TRBV7-3 and TRBJ2-5): GAGVSQTPSNKVTEKGKYVELRCDPISGHTALYWYRQSLGQGPEFLIYFQGTGAADDSGLPNDRFFAVRPEGSVSTLKIQRTERGDSAVYLCASSPTSGGGGQETQYFGPGTRLLVL.

The V call is TRBV12-3 or TRBV12-4, the J call TRBJ2-2; either TRBD1 or TRBD2 may fit D (5 bases each). The CDR3 covers 13 residues. Trimming shortened V by 10 bases and J by 2 bases, and 11 bases separated the two germline ends. The CDR3 is CANRRDNTGELFF. CDR3 bases: TGTGCCAATCGACGGGACAACACCGGGGAGCTGTTTTTT.

This clonotype was recorded a few times. CDR3 residues: CASSWGTGANEKLFF. CDR3 in DNA: TGCGCCAGCAGCTGGGGGACGGGAGCTAATGAAAAACTGTTTTTT. The rearrangement uses TRBV5-1 and TRBJ1-4; TRBD1 is a possible D gene (5 bases). V lost 3 bases, J lost 3 bases, and 12 bases lay in between. This CDR3 contains 15 residues. Germline-derived CDR1 and CDR2 are SGHRS and YFSETQ.

This clonotype was seen many times. The chain joins TRBV20-1 to TRBJ1-5, with D uncertain. This CDR3 has 14 amino acids. The V gene lost 5 bases and the J gene lost 0 bases, with 11 bases spanning the gap. The V gene's germline CDR1 is DFQATT and CDR2 SNEGSKA (reference sequence). CDR3 bases: TGCAGTGCTGGATTTTGGGGTAGCAATCAGCCCCAGCATTTT. This gives the protein CSAGFWGSNQPQHF.

There are a few counts of this clonotype. One end of the junction fails to match germline, which may point to a read error. V is TRBV6-1 and J is TRBJ2-5; the D is unclear. The CDR3 runs to 8 residues. Germline values: CDR1 MNHNS, CDR2 SASEGT. This CDR3 is CALEPQYF. The CDR3 DNA is TGTGCTCTAGAGCCCCAGTACTTC.

At least ten counts were recorded for this clonotype. V gene TRBV7-6 combines with J gene TRBJ2-1; D gene ambiguous. Per the germline V gene, CDR1 is SGHVS and CDR2 is FNYEAQ. This CDR3 is built from 12 residues. V was clipped by 5 bases and J by 4 bases, with 6 bases between them. The CDR3, as DNA: TGTGCCAGCAGCCTCTCGTACAATGAGCAGTTCTTC. As protein: CASSLSYNEQFF. Looking up the rest from reference TRBV7-6 and TRBJ2-1 gives the full variable domain: GAGVSQSPRYKVTKRGQDVALRCDPISGHVSLYWYRQALGQGPEFLTYFNYEAQQDKSGLPNDRFSAERPEGSISTLTIQRTEQRDSAMYRCASSLSYNEQFFGPGTRLTVL.

V gene TRBV5-1 combines with J gene TRBJ1-1; D is ambiguous. CDR3 length: 14 residues. From germline, CDR1 is SGHRS and CDR2 YFSETQ. Trimming left V 0 bases short and J 5 bases short, with 11 bases between. CDR3 in amino acids: CASSLVGDRTEAFF. In nucleotides, the CDR3 is TGCGCCAGCAGCTTGGTGGGAGACCGGACTGAAGCTTTCTTT.